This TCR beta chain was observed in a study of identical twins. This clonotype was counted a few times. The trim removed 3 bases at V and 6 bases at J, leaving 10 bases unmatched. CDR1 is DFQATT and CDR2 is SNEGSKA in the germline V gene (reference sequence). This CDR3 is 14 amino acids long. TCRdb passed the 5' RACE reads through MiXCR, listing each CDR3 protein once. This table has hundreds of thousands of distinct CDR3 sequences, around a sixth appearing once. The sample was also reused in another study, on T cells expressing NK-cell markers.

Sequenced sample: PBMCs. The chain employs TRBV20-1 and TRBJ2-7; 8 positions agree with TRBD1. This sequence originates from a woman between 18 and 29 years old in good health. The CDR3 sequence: CSASGGTGRPEQYF. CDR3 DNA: TGCAGTGCTAGTGGCGGGACAGGCCGCCCCGAGCAGTACTTC.